The sequence of this T cell receptor (beta chain) was determined in a study of cytomegalovirus exposure and HLA in healthy donors. The protocol was immunoSEQ multiplex PCR, while the TCRdb copy is restricted to in-frame clones and leaves out a portion. The sample yields 250,000 to 350,000 clones, roughly 86% seen once. The CDR3 is 16 amino acids. V shed 4 bases and J 5 bases; nucleotides not matched to a gene: 7. Germline assignment: CDR1 LNHDA and CDR2 SQIVND (reference sequence). This receptor was taken from a man aged 30 to 45 in good health and CMV-seronegative. Specimen: PBMCs. V is TRBV19 and J is TRBJ1-5, with TRBD1 matching over 11 bases. CDR3 sequence: CASSRDRDRGDQPQHF. CDR3 bases: TGTGCCAGTAGTAGGGACCGGGACAGGGGGGATCAGCCCCAGCATTTT. Based on the CDR3 plus reference TRBV19 and TRBJ1-5, the full variable domain is DGGITQSPKYLFRKEGQNVTLSCEQNLNHDAMYWYRQDPGQGLRLIYYSQIVNDFQKGDIAEGYSVSREKKESFPLTVTSAQKNPTAFYLCASSRDRDRGDQPQHFGDGTRLSIL.